These 18 T cell receptor beta chains came from one sample sequenced in a study of regulatory T cells in long-lasting Graves disease. Documented time point: persistent/refractory GD, antithyroid drugs over 5 years with positive TRAb. PBMCs provided the RNA from which the TCR library was made. Construction of TCR beta libraries relied on iRepertoire HTBI primers and on Arm-PCR targeting CDR3 regions. Each CDR3 protein is one row after TCRdb ran MiXCR on the multiplex PCR reads. This sample has over 300,000 distinct CDR3 sequences; about 19% occur once, and the top ten carry about 29%. Sequences were derived from peripheral blood mononuclear cells (PBMCs), sampled when the disease was refractory, from a patient treated with antithyroid drugs. The receptors shown here come from a female donor with Graves disease.

Comments on this clonotype: Given a much more abundant clone one base away, this may be a read error. Because it lacks the conserved phenylalanine or tryptophan at the end, this CDR3 is likely a read error. The J gene is TRBJ1-2, the V gene TRBV30; no clear D. Germline values: CDR1 GTSNPN, CDR2 SVGIG (reference sequence). This CDR3 is built from 11 residues. V shed 4 bases and J shed 2 bases, with 5 bases lying between them. CDR3 in DNA: TGTGCCTGGAACAGAAACTATGGCTACACCCTC. It specifies CAWNRNYGYTL.

The CDR3 region is CAWSGQGSDQPQHF. As DNA, the CDR3 is TGTGCCTGGAGTGGGCAGGGGAGCGATCAGCCCCAGCATTTT. The chain combines TRBV30 with TRBJ1-5, with a possible D match to TRBD1 (6 bases). This CDR3 region has 14 residues. Germline assignment: CDR1 GTSNPN and CDR2 SVGIG (reference sequence). V gave up 1 base and J gave up 5 bases, with 12 bases separating them.

Ten or more counts support this clonotype. The chain uses TRBV2 and TRBJ2-7; 10 nucleotides match TRBD2. Looked up from germline, CDR1 is SNHLY and CDR2 is FYNNEI. CDR3 length equals 15 residues. The V and J ends lost 5 bases and 4 bases, in that order; junction bases with no gene match: 8. The CDR3 DNA reads as TGTGCCAGCAGTACTACTAGCGGGGAACCTTACGAGCAGTACTTC. Amino acids: CASSTTSGEPYEQYF.

This clonotype was counted at least ten times. The chain links TRBV12-3 or TRBV12-4 to TRBJ1-1, with D maybe TRBD1 (6 bases). Trimming pared 6 bases from V and 1 base from J, leaving 21 bases between. The CDR3 consists of 17 residues. CDR3 nucleotide sequence: TGTGCCAGCAGAAGAGCGAACAGGGTTTCGGCGAACACTGAAGCTTTCTTT. Translation: CASRRANRVSANTEAFF.

The chain joins TRBV5-1 to TRBJ2-2, with D possibly being TRBD2 (6 bases). With 3 bases removed from V and 1 base from J, the gap between germline ends came to 19 bases. The CDR3 has 18 residues. In germline, CDR1 is SGHRS, CDR2 YFSETQ. In DNA, the CDR3 is TGCGCCAGCAGCTCCTCCGGAGGTAGCGGACTGAACACCGGGGAGCTGTTTTTT. Translation gives CASSSSGGSGLNTGELFF.

This clonotype was seen only a few times. The chain employs TRBV5-4 and TRBJ2-7; TRBD1 agrees at 9 bases. J gave up 6 bases and V 5 bases, and 12 bases lay outside the gene matches. The CDR3 contains 15 residues. From germline, CDR1 is SGHNT and CDR2 YYREEE (reference sequence). The CDR3 region is CASRLTGGGVPEQYF. The CDR3 DNA is TGTGCCAGCAGACTGACAGGGGGAGGCGTCCCCGAGCAGTACTTC.

The chain uses TRBV10-3 and TRBJ1-1, with D possibly matching TRBD1 (6 bases). The length of the CDR3 is 14 residues. Germline CDR1 and CDR2: ENHRY and SYGVKD. V was shortened by 6 bases and J by 3 bases, with 14 bases between the two germline ends. The CDR3 DNA is TGTGCCATCAGCGGACTCGAGGGGGACACTGAAGCTTTCTTT. This encodes CAISGLEGDTEAFF.

The genes are TRBV7-3 and TRBJ2-6; maybe TRBD1 (6 bases). The CDR3 contains 17 residues. Germline assignment: CDR1 SGHTA and CDR2 FQGTGA. The germline V and J ends were trimmed by 5 bases and 4 bases, with 18 bases remaining between them. The CDR3 loop reads CASSPGQRARGANVLTF. The CDR3 DNA reads as TGTGCCAGCAGCCCTGGACAGAGGGCGAGAGGGGCCAACGTCCTGACTTTC.

This clonotype was seen ten or more times. This chain uses TRBV11-2 with TRBJ1-1; D not resolved. V was clipped by 5 bases and J by 6 bases, with 19 bases between them. Germline values: CDR1 SGHAT, CDR2 FQNNGV. There are 15 residues in the CDR3. CDR3 coding DNA: TGTGCCAGCAGCCCCCATGGAGGGCTACTGGCTGAAGCTTTCTTT. The encoded protein is CASSPHGGLLAEAFF.

This clonotype was counted between two and nine times. The chain carries TRBV9 and TRBJ2-7, with TRBD2 matching over 14 bases. CDR3 length: 16 residues. Trimming cost V 4 bases and J 4 bases; bases outside gene matches: 7. Germline V gene sequence: CDR1 SGDLS, CDR2 YYNGEE. CDR3 in amino acids: CASSPRLAGGWYEQYF. CDR3 in DNA: TGTGCCAGCAGCCCTCGACTAGCGGGAGGGTGGTACGAGCAGTACTTC.

The CDR3 nucleotides read TGTGCCATCCCTGGGGGGGTTCTCGGTTATGGCTACACCTTC. Amino acid sequence: CAIPGGVLGYGYTF. The rearrangement uses TRBV10-3 and TRBJ1-2; D possibly corresponds to TRBD1 (5 bases). CDR3 length: 14 residues. The V gene's germline CDR1 is ENHRY and CDR2 SYGVKD. V lost 8 bases to trimming and J lost 5 bases, with 18 bases between them.

V usage is TRBV28 and J usage is TRBJ2-4, with a weak D call TRBD2 (7 bases). The CDR3 has 21 amino acids. Germline CDR1 and CDR2: MDHEN and SYDVKM. Between the trimmed V and J ends, which lost 6 bases and 1 base, there was a span of 31 bases. This CDR3 is CASSTTTLGILRGPAKNIQYF. DNA of the CDR3: TGTGCCAGCAGCACCACCACCCTCGGGATCTTGCGGGGGCCGGCCAAAAACATTCAGTACTTC.

The rearrangement joins TRBV7-9 to TRBJ2-7; TRBD2 agrees at 13 bases. There are 16 residues in the CDR3. CDR1 is SEHNR and CDR2 is FQNEAQ in the germline V gene (reference sequence). The junction had 4 bases not matched to a gene; V was cut back by 3 bases and J by 2 bases. CDR3 nucleotide sequence: TGTGCCAGCAGCTTTGGACTAGCGGGAGTAACCTACGAGCAGTACTTC. Protein product: CASSFGLAGVTYEQYF.

V is TRBV7-2 and J is TRBJ2-1; TRBD1 or TRBD2 may be the D gene (6 bases each). Per germline, CDR1 SGHTA and CDR2 FQGNSA. The CDR3 length is 18 residues. V lost 1 base, J lost 7 bases, and 23 bases lay in between. CDR3 DNA: TGTGCCAGCAGCTTAGTTGGAGGGCGGCTTCAAGGGGGTAATGAGCAGTTCTTC. Residues: CASSLVGGRLQGGNEQFF.

This chain uses TRBV7-9 with TRBJ1-3; D is unclear. This CDR3 contains 17 residues. The V gene lost 5 bases and the J gene lost 2 bases, with 19 bases spanning the gap. Per the germline V gene, CDR1 is SEHNR and CDR2 is FQNEAQ (reference sequence). The CDR3 nucleotides read TGTGCCAGCAGCGCACCCCTTGGGGAGTTAACTGGAAACACCATATATTTT. Its translation: CASSAPLGELTGNTIYF.

This clonotype has at least ten counts. The chain is built from TRBV5-1 and TRBJ1-1; TRBD1 matches 8 bases. CDR1 SGHRS and CDR2 YFSETQ come from the germline V gene. V was pared by 4 bases and J by 1 base, with 9 bases of the junction left unmatched. The CDR3 contains 16 residues. Here the CDR3 reads CASSPTGGWRNTEAFF. The DNA for the CDR3 is TGCGCCAGCAGCCCCACAGGGGGATGGAGGAACACTGAAGCTTTCTTT.

Written as DNA, the CDR3 is TGTGCCAGCAGTTACGAAGGGGGTAATAATTCACCCCTCCACTTT. Its translation is CASSYEGGNNSPLHF. This rearrangement joins TRBV6-2 or TRBV6-3 to TRBJ1-6; weak D call: TRBD1 (6 bases). This CDR3 contains 15 residues. The V gene's germline CDR1 is MNHEY and CDR2 SVGEGT. V was shortened by 2 bases and J by 5 bases, with 10 bases between the two germline ends.

This chain uses TRBV19 with TRBJ1-6; D might be TRBD1 (6 bases). Germline V CDR1 and CDR2: LNHDA, SQIVND (reference sequence). The V and J ends lost 2 bases and 6 bases respectively, with 8 bases between them. The CDR3 is made up of 14 amino acids. Here the CDR3 DNA reads TGTGCCAGTAGTATACAGGGGATTAATTCACCCCTCCACTTT. Residues: CASSIQGINSPLHF. The whole variable domain, filled in from reference TRBV19 and TRBJ1-6, reads DGGITQSPKYLFRKEGQNVTLSCEQNLNHDAMYWYRQDPGQGLRLIYYSQIVNDFQKGDIAEGYSVSREKKESFPLTVTSAQKNPTAFYLCASSIQGINSPLHFGNGTRLTVT.